The 17 T cell receptor beta chains presented below share a single source sample, sequenced in a study of blood T cell repertoires in COVID-19. Sequencing used immunoSEQ multiplex PCR; TCRdb keeps in-frame clones, though not all of them. The sample lists roughly 150,000 clones, approximately 85% occurring once. The sample consisted of peripheral blood. The receptors were gathered from a woman aged 80 or older with COVID-19, enrolled during active disease.

The J gene is TRBJ1-6, the V gene TRBV10-3; the match to TRBD1 covers 8 bases. Germline CDR1 and CDR2: ENHRY and SYGVKD. After removal of 0 bases from V and 9 bases from J, the junction contained 7 bases not matched to a gene. CDR3 size: 16 residues. The CDR3 region is CAISESMGTGFSPLHF. The CDR3 DNA is TGTGCCATCAGTGAGTCGATGGGGACAGGATTTTCACCCCTCCACTTT.

This clone was recorded only once. CDR3 residues: CASSFDRKYGYTF. The DNA for the CDR3 is TGTGCCAGCAGCTTCGACAGGAAGTATGGCTACACCTTC. The V gene is TRBV7-3, the J gene TRBJ1-2; perhaps TRBD1 as D (6 bases). The germline V gene encodes CDR1 SGHTA and CDR2 FQGTGA. This CDR3 spans 13 amino acids. Trimming stripped 3 bases from V and 5 bases from J, with 10 bases between.

The chain combines TRBV18 with TRBJ1-6; the D is unclear. Germline V gene lookup returns CDR1 KGHSH and CDR2 LQKENI. The CDR3 extends over 15 amino acids. V gave up 5 bases and J gave up 7 bases, with 15 bases separating them. The CDR3 region is CASSDQRHQNSPLHF. In nucleotides, the CDR3 is TGTGCCAGCTCAGACCAGCGGCACCAAAATTCACCCCTCCACTTT.

The chain links TRBV18 to TRBJ2-1; D is uncertain. The V end lost 3 bases, the J end lost 0 bases, and 3 bases lay between the germline ends. The CDR3 covers 13 residues. Germline V gene lookup returns CDR1 KGHSH and CDR2 LQKENI. The CDR3 region is CASSPSSYNEQFF. In nucleotides, the CDR3 is TGTGCCAGCTCACCGAGCTCCTACAATGAGCAGTTCTTC.

The V and J genes are TRBV7-9 and TRBJ2-3, with D possibly TRBD2 on 5 matching bases. V lost 2 bases to trimming and J lost 0 bases, with 9 bases between them. The germline CDR1 and CDR2 sequences are SEHNR and FQNEAQ (reference sequence). The CDR3 is 15 residues long. The CDR3 coding sequence is TGTGCCAGCAGCTTAACGGGGTCTAGCACAGATACGCAGTATTTT. This sequence encodes CASSLTGSSTDTQYF.

The gene calls are TRBV9 and TRBJ2-1; 9 bases map to TRBD1. V was pared by 5 bases and J by 6 bases, with 6 bases of the junction left unmatched. This CDR3 has 14 residues. Germline lookup yields CDR1 SGDLS and CDR2 YYNGEE. CDR3 region: CASRAGTGPNEQFF. CDR3 DNA: TGTGCCAGCAGGGCCGGGACAGGGCCCAATGAGCAGTTCTTC.

The chain recombines TRBV2 with TRBJ2-3; D may be TRBD1 (5 bases). Germline lookup yields CDR1 SNHLY and CDR2 FYNNEI. This CDR3 is built from 12 residues. Trimming pared 3 bases from V and 5 bases from J, leaving 6 bases between. The CDR3 coding sequence is TGTGCCAGCAGTGACAGGGTAGATACGCAGTATTTT. It specifies CASSDRVDTQYF.

The chain joins TRBV10-1 to TRBJ2-2, with no clear D. Per germline, CDR1 WNHNN and CDR2 SYGVQD (reference sequence). V dropped 6 bases and J dropped 5 bases, with 7 bases sitting between them. CDR3 length equals 12 residues. This chain's CDR3 is CASRGPTGELFF. CDR3 nucleotide sequence: TGCGCCAGCAGGGGCCCTACCGGGGAGCTGTTTTTT.

The rearrangement uses TRBV11-3 and TRBJ2-2; the match to TRBD2 covers 11 bases. This CDR3 spans 15 amino acids. Germline V gives CDR1 SGHNT, CDR2 YENEEA. J gave up 4 bases and V 5 bases, and 3 bases lay outside the gene matches. In DNA form, the CDR3 reads TGTGCCAGCAGCGGACTAGCGGGTGGCACCGGGGAGCTGTTTTTT. Amino acids: CASSGLAGGTGELFF.

This chain connects TRBV3-1 (or the pseudogene TRBV3-2) to TRBJ1-2, with 8 bases fitting TRBD1. Germline V gene data show CDR1 as LGHDT and CDR2 as YNNKEL (reference sequence). The CDR3 covers 16 residues. Germline trimming cut 3 bases from V and 4 bases from J; bases unmatched to any gene: 10. The chain's CDR3 is CASSQLDRGDSYGYTF. The CDR3 region has the DNA TGTGCCAGCAGCCAGCTAGACAGGGGCGATTCCTATGGCTACACCTTC.

The CDR3 nucleotides are TGCGCCAGCAGCTCCAAAGGACAGGCTCCCGGGGAGCTGTTTTTT. Protein: CASSSKGQAPGELFF. V is TRBV5-1 and J is TRBJ2-2; TRBD1 agrees at 7 bases. Germline CDR1 SGHRS, CDR2 YFSETQ. The CDR3 runs 15 residues. V lost 3 bases to trimming and J lost 6 bases; unmatched junction nucleotides: 8.

The chain carries TRBV3-1 (or the pseudogene TRBV3-2) and TRBJ1-6; no definite D call. CDR1 LGHDT and CDR2 YNNKEL come from the germline V gene (reference sequence). V lost 3 bases, J lost 6 bases, and 12 bases lay in between. CDR3 length: 15 residues. CDR3 DNA sequence: TGTGCCAGCAGCCAGCGAGGATCTCGTAATTCACCCCTCCACTTT. Its translation: CASSQRGSRNSPLHF.

V and J are TRBV7-2 and TRBJ2-5, with 7 bases that match TRBD1. The CDR3 totals 15 residues. V was clipped by 3 bases and J by 5 bases; unmatched bases: 9. Germline V gene lookup returns CDR1 SGHTA and CDR2 FQGNSA. CDR3 sequence reads: CASSFYRGIIETQYF. The CDR3 nucleotides are TGTGCCAGCAGCTTCTACAGGGGAATTATCGAGACCCAGTACTTC.

The J gene is TRBJ2-1, the V gene TRBV7-9, with TRBD2 matching 8 bases. Germline V CDR1 and CDR2: SEHNR, FQNEAQ (reference sequence). V lost 11 bases to trimming and J lost 5 bases; unmatched junction nucleotides: 8. The CDR3 is 13 amino acids. The CDR3 region is CAGGGAGDNEQFF. In nucleotides, the CDR3 is TGTGCCGGTGGGGGAGCGGGGGACAATGAGCAGTTCTTC.

This clone was found once. The chain joins TRBV30 to TRBJ2-2; 14 bases are shared with TRBD2. The V gene end was trimmed by 5 bases and the J gene end by 4 bases; junction bases not matched to a gene: 6. The CDR3 runs 16 residues. Per the germline V gene, CDR1 is GTSNPN and CDR2 is SVGIG (reference sequence). CDR3 coding DNA: TGTGCCTGGGGGGGACTAGCGGGAGTATTCACCGGGGAGCTGTTTTTT. Its protein product is CAWGGLAGVFTGELFF.

The genes are TRBV5-1 and TRBJ2-3, with a tentative D call TRBD1 (7 bases). The CDR3 length is 15 residues. Germline V gene sequence: CDR1 SGHRS, CDR2 YFSETQ. Trimming removed 0 bases at V and 2 bases at J, with 10 bases between. The CDR3 DNA reads TGCGCCAGCAGCTTGGCCAGGGGGGACACAGATACGCAGTATTTT. This codes for CASSLARGDTDTQYF.

The chain uses TRBV4-2 and TRBJ2-5; the D gene is possibly TRBD2 (6 bases). CDR3 length: 14 amino acids. Germline V lookup: CDR1 LGHNA, CDR2 YNFKEQ. Trimming cost V 0 bases and J 5 bases, with 10 bases left between them. CDR3 in DNA: TGTGCCAGCAGCCAAGAGTCTAGCGAGGAGACCCAGTACTTC. This encodes CASSQESSEETQYF.